This T cell receptor (beta chain) was found in a study of cytomegalovirus exposure and HLA in healthy donors. Study-level information: Ancestry clustering placed around 81% of under 450 genotyped donors in the Caucasian-associated cluster. Study findings and constraints: In a later analysis, TCR beta V- and J-gene trimming showed a link to a missense DCLRE1C variant. A likely sequencing artifact accounted for one observed cluster of highly shared sequence variants. Sequencing depth roughly uniform across donors was assumed in presence/absence analyses.

Use of 60 Vbeta and 13 Jbeta primers characterized the PCR. Libraries were prepared by immunoSEQ multiplex PCR; TCRdb keeps only in-frame clonotypes and omits some of them. The sample has 120,000 or so clones; roughly 9% are singletons. This clone was found a few times. Antigen unknown. There are 15 residues in the CDR3. V shed 5 bases and J shed 7 bases, with 19 bases lying between them. CDR1 is SGHVS, CDR2 FNYEAQ, per germline. This chain joins TRBV7-6 and TRBJ2-3, with D possibly matching TRBD2 (6 bases). The receptor was derived from a woman between 35 and 50 years old in good health and CMV-seropositive. Material for sequencing was PBMCs. For the CDR3, the DNA is TGTGCCAGCAGCACAGAGTTACTAGCTAGGAATACGCAGTATTTT. Its protein product is CASSTELLARNTQYF.